The TCR beta chain described here comes from a study of cytomegalovirus exposure and HLA in healthy donors. Whole-study findings and limits: Cytomegalovirus-associated status was assigned to 164 TCR beta chains. According to a later analysis, TCR clusters from the first cohort tended to co-occur in the approximately 130 validation repertoires. Cytomegalovirus status, reportedly, was diagnosed with high specificity and sensitivity by the classifier. Rarity characterized most TCR sequences, yet some public TCRs appeared in many donors.

Profiling relied on immunoSEQ multiplex PCR, and the TCRdb table lists in-frame clones only, not all of them. The repertoire holds some 70,000 clones, with around 85% as singletons. Unmatched junction bases numbered 5, after V lost 6 bases and J lost 0 bases. Germline V gives CDR1 SGHVS, CDR2 FNYEAQ. This CDR3 is built from 16 residues. Comments on this clone: Its antigen is not known.

The source of this sequence is a man younger than 40 in good health and CMV-seronegative. Sequences were obtained from PBMCs. This chain connects TRBV7-6 to TRBJ2-7; 13 bases map to TRBD2. Here the CDR3 reads CASSPGLAGNSYEQYF. The CDR3 coding sequence is TGTGCCAGCAGTCCGGGACTAGCGGGGAACTCCTACGAGCAGTACTTC.